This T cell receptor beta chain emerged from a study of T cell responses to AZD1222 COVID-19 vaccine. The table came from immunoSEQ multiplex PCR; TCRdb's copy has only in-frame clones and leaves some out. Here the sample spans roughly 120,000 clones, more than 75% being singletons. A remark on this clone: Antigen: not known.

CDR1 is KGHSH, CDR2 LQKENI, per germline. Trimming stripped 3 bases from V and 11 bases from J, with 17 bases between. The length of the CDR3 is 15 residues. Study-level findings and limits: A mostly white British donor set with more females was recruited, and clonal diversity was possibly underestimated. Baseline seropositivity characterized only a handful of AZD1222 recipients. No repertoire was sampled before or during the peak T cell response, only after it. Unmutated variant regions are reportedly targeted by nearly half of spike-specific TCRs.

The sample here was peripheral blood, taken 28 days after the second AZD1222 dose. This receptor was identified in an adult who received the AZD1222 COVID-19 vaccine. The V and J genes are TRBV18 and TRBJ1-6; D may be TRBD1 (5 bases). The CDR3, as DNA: TGTGCCAGCTCACCGGGGGGAGGGGACCTTACACCCCTCCACTTT. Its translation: CASSPGGGDLTPLHF.